These 30 T cell receptor beta chains were sequenced from one sample in a study of technical replicates of blood from four donors. Assay: immunoSEQ multiplex PCR; the TCRdb copy retains only in-frame clones and omits some. The data hold over 55,000 clones, with around 87% observed a single time. The material sequenced was PBMCs. The receptors shown here come from a human donor in good health. Some clones in this sample may be carry-over from other donors' samples.

The rearrangement uses TRBV11-2 and TRBJ2-5; 13 bases match TRBD2. The length of the CDR3 is 14 residues. Germline V gene sequence: CDR1 SGHAT, CDR2 FQNNGV. V shed 5 bases and J 10 bases; nucleotides not matched to a gene: 7. CDR3 protein: CASSMGTSGAVQYF. Written as DNA, the CDR3 is TGTGCCAGCAGCATGGGGACTAGCGGGGCGGTCCAGTACTTC.

This sequence joins TRBV5-6 and TRBJ1-3; D is unclear. Looked up from germline, CDR1 is SGHDT and CDR2 is YYEEEE. CDR3 length: 13 amino acids. V lost 2 bases, J lost 4 bases, and 7 bases lay in between. CDR3 loop: CASSFGVGNTIYF. The CDR3, as DNA: TGTGCCAGCAGCTTCGGAGTGGGAAACACCATATATTTT.

The rearrangement uses TRBV20-1 and TRBJ2-7; no definite D call. The V and J ends lost 4 bases and 3 bases respectively, with 7 bases between them. There are 11 residues in the CDR3. The germline gives CDR1 DFQATT, CDR2 SNEGSKA (reference sequence). The CDR3 here is CSATNGYEQYF. The CDR3 bases are TGCAGTGCTACAAACGGCTACGAGCAGTACTTC.

The chain recombines TRBV6-1 with TRBJ1-6; D unclear. This CDR3 comprises 16 residues. The germline V gene encodes CDR1 MNHNS and CDR2 SASEGT. The germline V and J ends were trimmed by 3 bases and 0 bases, with 9 bases remaining between them. The CDR3 region is CASSDAVSSYNSPLHF. The CDR3 coding sequence is TGTGCCAGCAGTGACGCCGTGAGCTCCTATAATTCACCCCTCCACTTT.

In DNA form, the CDR3 reads TGCAGCGCAACAGGGGTGGGTCAGCCCCAGCATTTT. Its protein is CSATGVGQPQHF. V gene TRBV29-1 combines with J gene TRBJ1-5, with TRBD1 matching over 7 bases. The CDR3 has 12 residues. The germline CDR1 and CDR2 sequences are SQVTM and ANQGSEA. The junction had 6 bases not matched to a gene; V was cut back by 7 bases and J by 6 bases.

In DNA form, the CDR3 reads TGCGCCAGCAGCCAAGATATACAGGGGGCTCGGAATGAGCAGTTCTTC. It encodes CASSQDIQGARNEQFF. The chain recombines TRBV4-1 with TRBJ2-1; 9 bases line up with TRBD1. CDR3 length equals 16 residues. Germline trimming cut 0 bases from V and 7 bases from J; bases unmatched to any gene: 7. From germline, CDR1 is MGHRA and CDR2 YSYEKL.

The gene calls are TRBV5-1 and TRBJ2-7; 7 bases are shared with TRBD2. The CDR3 has 15 residues. Per germline, CDR1 SGHRS and CDR2 YFSETQ. J was trimmed by 2 bases and V by 0 bases; bases with no gene match: 5. The CDR3 reads CASSLAGGGAYEQYF. The CDR3 nucleotides are TGCGCCAGCAGCTTGGCTGGCGGGGGAGCCTACGAGCAGTACTTC.

This chain joins TRBV4-3 and TRBJ2-3, with a weak D call TRBD2 (5 bases). The length of the CDR3 is 16 residues. V shed 3 bases and J shed 2 bases, with 15 bases lying between them. The germline gives CDR1 LGHNA, CDR2 YSLEER. CDR3 loop: CASSHEIAQPTDTQYF. The DNA of the CDR3 is TGCGCCAGCAGCCATGAAATAGCGCAACCCACAGATACGCAGTATTTT.

This chain connects TRBV25-1 to TRBJ1-2, with D perhaps matching TRBD1 (5 bases). Germline V gene data show CDR1 as MGHDK and CDR2 as SYGVNS. Trimming took off 4 bases at V and 2 bases at J, with 5 bases between the two ends. The CDR3 spans 12 residues. The CDR3 is CASSGTNYGYTF. The CDR3 bases are TGTGCCAGCAGTGGGACAAACTATGGCTACACCTTC.

The rearrangement joins TRBV2 to TRBJ1-6; 7 bases agree with TRBD1. CDR3 length: 14 amino acids. Germline loops: CDR1 SNHLY, CDR2 FYNNEI. The ends lost 4 bases at V and 5 bases at J; junction bases unmatched: 2. CDR3 in DNA: TGTGCCAGCAGTGGGGACAGCAATAATTCACCCCTCCACTTT. Protein: CASSGDSNNSPLHF.

The rearrangement links TRBV7-9 to TRBJ2-5, with D maybe TRBD2 (5 bases). V was cut by 3 bases and J by 4 bases, with 15 bases left in between. Germline CDR1 reads SEHNR; CDR2 reads FQNEAQ (reference sequence). The CDR3 is made up of 15 amino acids. The CDR3 sequence is CASSFFQDAGETQYF. The CDR3 bases are TGTGCCAGCAGCTTTTTTCAGGATGCGGGAGAGACCCAGTACTTC.

V and J are TRBV7-6 and TRBJ2-7, with a possible D match to TRBD1 (5 bases). V was trimmed by 5 bases and J by 4 bases, leaving 15 bases between them. The germline V gene encodes CDR1 SGHVS and CDR2 FNYEAQ. The CDR3 contains 14 residues. The CDR3 is CASSPGRARYEQYF. CDR3 coding DNA: TGTGCCAGCAGCCCAGGCAGGGCAAGGTACGAGCAGTACTTC.

This clone was counted a single time. The chain links TRBV7-8 to TRBJ1-5; unclear D gene. V dropped 4 bases and J dropped 0 bases, with 7 bases sitting between them. Per the germline V gene, CDR1 is SGHVS and CDR2 is FQNEAQ. CDR3 length: 14 amino acids. The CDR3 is CASSSTDSNQPQHF. DNA for the CDR3: TGTGCCAGCAGCTCTACAGATAGCAATCAGCCCCAGCATTTT. Using reference TRBV7-8 and TRBJ1-5 for the parts outside the CDR3, the full variable domain is GAGVSQSPRYKVAKRGQDVALRCDPISGHVSLFWYQQALGQGPEFLTYFQNEAQLDKSGLPSDRFFAERPEGSVSTLKIQRTQQEDSAVYLCASSSTDSNQPQHFGDGTRLSIL.

J is TRBJ1-2 and V is TRBV2; TRBD1 agrees at 12 bases. V trimming: 7 bases; J trimming: 4 bases; junction bases outside the gene matches: 4. CDR1 and CDR2 (germline): SNHLY, FYNNEI. The CDR3 extends over 14 amino acids. The DNA of the CDR3 is TGTGCCAGCACTGGGACAGGGGGCCGCTATGGCTACACCTTC. Amino acids: CASTGTGGRYGYTF.

The V gene is TRBV18, the J gene TRBJ1-1, with D possibly matching TRBD1 (5 bases). Looked up from germline, CDR1 is KGHSH and CDR2 is LQKENI. The CDR3 contains 13 residues. The germline V and J ends were trimmed by 3 bases and 1 base, with 6 bases remaining between them. The CDR3 here is CASSPTENTEAFF. The CDR3 DNA follows: TGTGCCAGCTCACCGACAGAGAACACTGAAGCTTTCTTT.

The CDR3 sequence is CASSGWTGSSGNTIYF. CDR3 DNA: TGTGCCAGCAGCGGATGGACAGGATCTTCTGGAAACACCATATATTTT. The chain joins TRBV9 to TRBJ1-3; 7 nucleotides agree with TRBD1. Germline V gives CDR1 SGDLS, CDR2 YYNGEE. The CDR3 extends over 16 amino acids. The J segment lost 1 base and the V segment lost 3 bases, leaving 7 bases of the junction unmatched.

This clone was detected only a few times. The rearrangement joins TRBV7-8 to TRBJ2-5; D might be TRBD2 (6 bases). The ends were cut back, 1 base at V and 5 bases at J, with 14 bases in the middle. The CDR3 sequence is 15 residues long. CDR1 and CDR2 (germline): SGHVS, FQNEAQ. For the CDR3, the DNA is TGTGCCAGCAGCTTAGAGAGCGGGTTGACGGAGACCCAGTACTTC. Translating it yields CASSLESGLTETQYF.

The chain couples TRBV7-2 to TRBJ1-1; D is undetermined. The germline V gene has CDR1 SGHTA and CDR2 FQGNSA. Trimming took 3 bases from V and 11 from J, leaving 10 bases between them. The length of the CDR3 is 11 residues. CDR3 coding DNA: TGTGCCAGCAGCTTCGGCCGAGGGGCTTTCTTT. This sequence encodes CASSFGRGAFF.

V is TRBV29-1 and J is TRBJ2-1; 8 bases align to TRBD2. The V and J ends lost 1 base and 4 bases, in that order; junction bases with no gene match: 6. From germline, CDR1 is SQVTM and CDR2 ANQGSEA. This CDR3 is built from 15 residues. CDR3 sequence: CSVEVPGGIYNEQFF. The CDR3 region has the DNA TGCAGCGTTGAAGTTCCGGGGGGGATTTACAATGAGCAGTTCTTC.

The chain links TRBV5-4 to TRBJ2-1; D remains ambiguous. CDR3 length: 13 amino acids. Germline CDR1 SGHNT, CDR2 YYREEE (reference sequence). The V end was cut by 1 base, the J end by 4 bases, with 6 bases between. CDR3 residues: CASSLTNYNEQFF. CDR3 DNA: TGTGCCAGCAGCTTGACAAATTACAATGAGCAGTTCTTC.

The chain links TRBV27 to TRBJ2-7; D gene unclear. Germline CDR1 and CDR2: MNHEY and SMNVEV (reference sequence). The CDR3 is 11 amino acids. V lost 5 bases, J lost 4 bases, and 6 bases lay in between. CDR3 in DNA: TGTGCCAGCAGTCTACAGTACGAGCAGTACTTC. Translated: CASSLQYEQYF.

The chain uses TRBV29-1 and TRBJ1-2; tentative D call: TRBD1 (5 bases). In germline, CDR1 is SQVTM, CDR2 ANQGSEA. The CDR3 is 13 amino acids. Trimming cost V 6 bases and J 6 bases, with 17 bases left between them. The CDR3 region has the DNA TGCAGCGTCGGGCCGCAGGGCAGCAATGGCTACACCTTC. It codes for CSVGPQGSNGYTF.

J is TRBJ1-6 and V is TRBV5-6, with 9 bases fitting TRBD1. This CDR3 region has 17 residues. With V trimmed by 5 bases and J by 5 bases, 11 bases remained unmatched. Germline V gene data show CDR1 as SGHDT and CDR2 as YYEEEE. This chain's CDR3 is CASSLRTGTGNNSPLHF. DNA of the CDR3: TGTGCCAGCAGTCTGAGGACCGGGACAGGGAATAATTCACCCCTCCACTTT.

The rearrangement uses TRBV5-6 and TRBJ2-5; a weak D match, TRBD1 (6 bases). The CDR3 totals 14 residues. The V and J ends lost 4 bases and 5 bases respectively, with 15 bases between them. Germline CDR1 SGHDT, CDR2 YYEEEE. The CDR3 DNA follows: TGTGCCAGCAGCATGGCAGGGGCCTACGAGACCCAGTACTTC. Amino acid sequence: CASSMAGAYETQYF.

V is TRBV4-3 and J is TRBJ2-2; a possible D gene is TRBD2 (5 bases). Germline V CDR1 and CDR2: LGHNA, YSLEER. Between the trimmed V and J ends, which lost 3 bases and 3 bases, there was a span of 17 bases. The CDR3 consists of 17 residues. The CDR3 region has the DNA TGCGCCAGCAGCCAGTGGGCTCGAGCCGGGGACACCGGGGAGCTGTTTTTT. Translating it yields CASSQWARAGDTGELFF.

The CDR3 region has the DNA TGTGCCAGCAGCTCCAGCCGGGGATCGCAGCATTTT. This translates into CASSSSRGSQHF. V is TRBV7-2 and J is TRBJ1-5; D remains ambiguous. V was clipped by 4 bases and J by 13 bases, with 14 bases between them. The CDR3 has 12 residues. Germline V gene data show CDR1 as SGHTA and CDR2 as FQGNSA.

A few counts support this clone. The J gene is TRBJ1-1, the V gene TRBV7-6; 7 nucleotides line up with TRBD1. The junction had 18 bases not matched to a gene; V was cut back by 4 bases and J by 1 base. CDR3 length equals 19 residues. The germline V gene has CDR1 SGHVS and CDR2 FNYEAQ. The CDR3 is CASSYRAPSTGQRNTEAFF. For the CDR3, the DNA is TGTGCCAGCAGCTACAGAGCTCCCTCAACGGGACAGAGGAACACTGAAGCTTTCTTT.

The genes are TRBV7-2 and TRBJ2-7; maybe TRBD2 (5 bases). CDR1 is SGHTA, CDR2 FQGNSA, per germline. Deletions cut 1 base from V and 5 bases from J, with 9 bases between. This CDR3 contains 13 residues. This CDR3 is CASSLVQRDEQYF. The CDR3 DNA follows: TGTGCCAGCAGCTTAGTTCAGAGGGACGAGCAGTACTTC.

V is TRBV18 and J is TRBJ1-1; D call uncertain. The CDR3 loop spans 14 amino acids. V lost 1 base to trimming and J lost 1 base, with 7 bases between them. From germline, CDR1 is KGHSH and CDR2 LQKENI. The CDR3 DNA is TGTGCCAGCTCACCACAGGAGGCGAACACTGAAGCTTTCTTT. This translates into CASSPQEANTEAFF.

The CDR3 DNA reads as TGCGCCAGCAGCTTGGGGGGGGAAGCAGATACGCAGTATTTT. Translation: CASSLGGEADTQYF. The rearrangement uses TRBV5-1 and TRBJ2-3, with D tentatively TRBD2 (6 bases). The CDR3 runs 14 residues. Trimming shortened V by 0 bases and J by 4 bases, and 9 bases separated the two germline ends. CDR1 is SGHRS and CDR2 is YFSETQ in the germline V gene.